This T cell receptor (beta chain) was observed in a study of blood T cell repertoires in COVID-19. Those enrolled in Seattle joined during active infection and were followed longitudinally afterward. The protocol was immunoSEQ multiplex PCR, while the TCRdb copy is restricted to in-frame clones and leaves out a portion. The data show about 410,000 clones, around 89% seen once. Germline CDR1 is ENHRY and CDR2 is SYGVKD. The CDR3 contains 14 residues. Trimming removed 2 bases from V and 6 bases from J, with 11 bases in between. The rearrangement uses TRBV10-3 and TRBJ1-3; unclear D gene. The sequencing sample was made of peripheral blood. This receptor was obtained from a woman in her forties with COVID-19, enrolled during active disease. The CDR3 nucleotides are TGTGCCATCAGTGAGGTCGGACGGGAAAACACCATATATTTT. Protein sequence: CAISEVGRENTIYF.